A selection of T cell receptor beta chains follows, all from one sample in a study of T cells in Graves' hyperthyroidism and ophthalmopathy. TCRdb passed the multiplex PCR reads through MiXCR, listing each CDR3 protein once. The sample includes hundreds of thousands of distinct CDR3 sequences, 20% to 25% of them seen just once. Input material: blood. These receptors all stem from a man aged 25 to 45 with Graves' ophthalmopathy. Both conserved end residues are part of each CDR3. A D gene is named only where the DNA matches it firmly. Only part of the rows carry a size: once, few, many, or a class if the clone is expanded.

TRBJ2-5,many,.,TRBV28,CASSSGTENQETQYF,TGTGCCAGCAGCTCCGGGACTGAGAACCAAGAGACCCAGTACTTC
TRBJ2-5,many,.,TRBV10-3,CAISESRGQETQYF,TGTGCCATCAGTGAGTCGCGCGGACAAGAGACCCAGTACTTC
TRBJ2-7,.,.,TRBV3-1,CASSLLAPGEQYF,TGTGCCAGCAGTTTACTAGCCCCGGGAGAGCAGTACTTC
TRBJ2-2,.,.,TRBV18,CASSPGQVGGELFF,TGTGCCAGCTCACCAGGCCAAGTCGGCGGGGAGCTGTTTTTT
TRBJ2-5,.,.,TRBV4-1,CASSQGAGDYSGETQYF,TGCGCCAGCAGCCAAGGGGCAGGGGACTATAGTGGAGAGACCCAGTACTTC
TRBJ2-1,.,TRBD2,TRBV27,CASSPYLSDSGRLVNEQFF,TGTGCCAGCAGTCCCTACCTAAGTGATAGCGGGAGGTTGGTCAATGAGCAGTTCTTC
TRBJ2-7,many,TRBD2,TRBV12-3/TRBV12-4,CASRGLAGISYEQYF,TGTGCCAGCAGGGGACTAGCGGGAATCTCCTACGAGCAGTACTTC
TRBJ1-1,many,.,TRBV7-9,CASMRGFTGGHTEAFF,TGTGCCAGCATGCGGGGTTTTACAGGAGGGCACACTGAAGCTTTCTTT
TRBJ2-3,many,.,TRBV28,CASSSHGQTSDTQYF,TGTGCCAGCAGTTCCCATGGACAGACCTCGGATACGCAGTATTTT
TRBJ2-7,few,.,TRBV14,CASSQVNPLEQYF,TGTGCCAGCAGCCAAGTGAACCCGCTGGAGCAGTACTTC
TRBJ1-5,few,TRBD1,TRBV6-2/TRBV6-3,CASTDLGQGNQPQHF,TGTGCCAGCACCGACTTAGGACAGGGGAATCAGCCCCAGCATTTT
TRBJ2-5,.,.,TRBV28,CASSSPDSSEVKTQYF,TGTGCCAGCAGTTCCCCAGACAGCTCCGAAGTAAAAACCCAGTACTTC
TRBJ2-7,.,TRBD1,TRBV7-9,CASSAAGTGGFEQYF,TGTGCCAGCAGCGCCGCCGGGACAGGGGGCTTCGAGCAGTACTTC
TRBJ2-7,.,.,TRBV20-1,CSARVGEFSYEQYF,TGCAGTGCTAGAGTTGGAGAATTCTCCTACGAGCAGTACTTC
TRBJ2-7,.,.,TRBV7-8,CASSLQIGVNEQYF,TGTGCCAGCAGTCTCCAAATCGGGGTAAACGAGCAGTACTTC
TRBJ1-5,.,TRBD1,TRBV2,CASRGLQGARWGDQPQHF,TGTGCCAGCAGAGGATTACAGGGGGCTAGGTGGGGCGATCAGCCCCAGCATTTT
TRBJ1-2,few,TRBD1,TRBV11-2,CASSLGGQGTGMGYTF,TGTGCCAGCAGCTTAGGAGGACAGGGAACCGGTATGGGCTACACCTTC
TRBJ2-2,few,.,TRBV15,CATSSVSGLNTGELFF,TGTGCCACCAGCAGCGTCAGCGGGTTGAACACCGGGGAGCTGTTTTTT
TRBJ1-3,.,.,TRBV11-2,CASSFRPSGNTIYF,TGTGCCAGCAGCTTCAGACCCTCTGGAAACACCATATATTTT
TRBJ1-2,many,.,TRBV6-1,CASGDGNGYTF,TGTGCCAGCGGGGACGGAAATGGCTACACCTTC
TRBJ2-1,few,TRBD2,TRBV10-3,CAIRPGLAGAGNEQFF,TGTGCCATCAGGCCCGGACTAGCGGGAGCCGGAAATGAGCAGTTCTTC
TRBJ1-1,many,.,TRBV28,CASTNWTEAFF,TGTGCCAGCACAAATTGGACTGAAGCTTTCTTT
TRBJ1-5,.,.,TRBV9,CASSVWGEKDQPQHF,TGTGCCAGCAGCGTATGGGGAGAGAAGGATCAGCCCCAGCATTTT
TRBJ2-1,many,.,TRBV11-2,CASRPVEWFLLHEQFF,TGTGCCAGCCGCCCAGTGGAATGGTTTCTTCTTCATGAGCAGTTCTTC
TRBJ2-1,.,TRBD2,TRBV7-9,CASSPKTSGRGDEQFF,TGTGCCAGCAGCCCCAAGACTAGCGGGCGGGGGGATGAGCAGTTCTTC
TRBJ2-7,.,.,TRBV29-1,CSVEGLYEQYF,TGCAGCGTTGAAGGTTTATACGAGCAGTACTTC
TRBJ2-7,.,.,TRBV7-2,CASSLRSGGHEQYF,TGTGCCAGCAGCTTACGCTCGGGGGGCCACGAGCAGTACTTC
TRBJ2-1,few,TRBD1,TRBV12-3/TRBV12-4,CASSLGDRGPSPTDNEQFF,TGTGCCAGCAGTTTGGGTGACAGGGGGCCGTCCCCCACCGACAATGAGCAGTTCTTC
TRBJ2-2,many,TRBD2,TRBV2,CASSATSGGTGELFF,TGTGCCAGCAGTGCAACTAGCGGAGGCACCGGGGAGCTGTTTTTT
TRBJ2-7,few,.,TRBV29-1,CSVLDGGIYEQYF,TGCAGCGTTCTCGACGGTGGGATCTACGAGCAGTACTTC
TRBJ1-2,many,.,TRBV12-3/TRBV12-4,CASSLRRYGYTF,TGTGCCAGCAGTTTACGTCGGTATGGCTACACCTTC
TRBJ1-3,once,.,TRBV30,CAWSVWGSSGDTIYF,TGTGCCTGGAGTGTTTGGGGCAGCTCTGGAGACACCATATATTTT
TRBJ2-7,many,TRBD2,TRBV6-1,CASNKGTSGISYEQYF,TGTGCCAGCAACAAGGGTACTAGCGGGATTAGCTACGAGCAGTACTTC
TRBJ1-5,few,TRBD1,TRBV28,CASSLGTGGSQPQHF,TGTGCCAGCAGTCTAGGGACAGGGGGCAGCCAGCCCCAGCATTTT
TRBJ2-7,few,.,TRBV28,CASSAGIVYEQYF,TGTGCCAGCAGTGCCGGGATTGTTTACGAGCAGTACTTC
TRBJ2-2,few,.,TRBV2,CATQDGGDYTGELFF,TGTGCCACCCAGGATGGGGGAGACTACACCGGGGAGCTGTTTTTT
TRBJ2-2,few,.,TRBV12-3/TRBV12-4,CASKRDRQLFF,TGTGCCAGCAAACGAGACCGTCAACTGTTTTTT
TRBJ2-1,.,TRBD2,TRBV7-9,CASSPLAGDLNEQFF,TGTGCCAGCAGCCCTCTAGCGGGAGATTTGAATGAGCAGTTCTTC
TRBJ2-7,.,TRBD1,TRBV5-1,CASSVGQGPNEQYF,TGCGCCAGCAGCGTGGGACAGGGCCCCAACGAGCAGTACTTC
TRBJ1-6,few,.,TRBV7-8,CASSPPGDSPLHF,TGTGCCAGCAGCCCACCGGGGGATTCACCCCTCCACTTT
TRBJ2-4,.,TRBD2,TRBV5-1,CASMSGDLAKSIQYF,TGCGCCAGCATGAGCGGGGACCTAGCCAAAAGCATTCAGTACTTC
TRBJ2-1,few,.,TRBV20-1,CSARGAGRGGSYNEQFF,TGCAGTGCTAGAGGCGCGGGAAGGGGGGGCTCCTACAATGAGCAGTTCTTC
TRBJ2-1,.,TRBD2,TRBV28,CASSPGGGASYNEQFF,TGTGCCAGCAGCCCCGGGGGGGGCGCCTCCTACAATGAGCAGTTCTTC
TRBJ2-1,many,TRBD2,TRBV20-1,CSARVSGLARGEQFF,TGCAGTGCTAGAGTCAGCGGACTAGCTCGGGGTGAGCAGTTCTTC
TRBJ1-4,.,.,TRBV5-1,CASSLGGSGGNEKLFF,TGCGCCAGCAGCTTGGGTGGTTCCGGGGGGAATGAAAAACTGTTTTTT
TRBJ2-5,.,.,TRBV7-6,CASSRTRSPSQETQYF,TGTGCCAGCAGCCGTACCCGCTCCCCCTCCCAAGAGACCCAGTACTTC
TRBJ2-5,many,.,TRBV7-2,CASSLGWLEQETQYF,TGTGCCAGCAGCTTAGGTTGGCTAGAGCAAGAGACCCAGTACTTC
TRBJ2-5,many,TRBD2,TRBV20-1,CSARDGGGARETQYF,TGCAGTGCTAGAGACGGCGGGGGGGCGAGGGAGACCCAGTACTTC
TRBJ2-6,few,TRBD2,TRBV7-2,CASRRSGSIDSGANVLTF,TGTGCCAGCAGGCGTAGCGGGAGTATAGACTCTGGGGCCAACGTCCTGACTTTC
TRBJ1-1,.,TRBD1,TRBV20-1,CSAYAGQKMNTEAFF,TGCAGTGCTTACGCGGGACAGAAAATGAACACTGAAGCTTTCTTT
TRBJ2-5,many,.,TRBV28,CASSLSGFQTQYF,TGTGCCAGCAGTTTATCTGGGTTCCAGACCCAGTACTTC
TRBJ2-1,.,.,TRBV2,CASSTDSVFSNEQFF,TGTGCCAGCAGTACTGACTCGGTCTTTTCAAATGAGCAGTTCTTC
TRBJ1-5,many,TRBD1,TRBV6-2/TRBV6-3,CASSGPTGIGERSNQPQHF,TGTGCCAGCAGTGGCCCGACAGGGATCGGGGAAAGGAGCAATCAGCCCCAGCATTTT
TRBJ2-6,.,.,TRBV28,CASSLPISGANVLTF,TGTGCCAGCAGTTTACCGATCTCTGGGGCCAACGTCCTGACTTTC
TRBJ2-6,many,.,TRBV2,CASRDPAALSGANVLTF,TGTGCCAGCAGAGACCCAGCGGCCCTTTCTGGGGCCAACGTCCTGACTTTC
TRBJ2-3,many,TRBD2,TRBV28,CASSLWGTSGAGSTDTQYF,TGTGCCAGCAGTTTATGGGGAACTAGCGGAGCCGGTAGCACAGATACGCAGTATTTT
TRBJ2-1,many,.,TRBV11-1,CASSSWRGDEQFF,TGTGCCAGCAGCTCCTGGCGGGGAGATGAGCAGTTCTTC
TRBJ2-7,few,.,TRBV5-5,CASSLDTLGPREQYF,TGTGCCAGCAGCTTGGATACCCTTGGGCCACGCGAGCAGTACTTC